The T cell receptor (beta chain) described here comes from a study of blood T cell repertoires in COVID-19. At the level of the study: Material from acute and convalescent COVID-19 was sourced from the United States, Italy and Spain. In each case, the material was cDNA or gDNA derived from T cells, B-cell-depleted T cells, or PBMCs.

This CDR3 is built from 14 residues. The germline CDR1 and CDR2 sequences are LGHDT and YNNKEL (reference sequence). V was pared by 3 bases and J by 4 bases, with 5 bases of the junction left unmatched. In the authors' methods: The authors estimated nucleated cell counts from reference gene primer amplification. Assay used: immunoSEQ multiplex PCR; TCRdb lists only in-frame clones, some missing. The DNA gave D and trimming, while V, J and clone size come from that table. The sample holds approximately 250,000 clones; roughly 82% are singletons and the top ten take approximately 1.3%. The sample comprised peripheral blood. V gene TRBV3-1 (or the pseudogene TRBV3-2) combines with J gene TRBJ2-7; 8 bases line up with TRBD1. The clonotype originates from a middle-aged woman who had recovered from COVID-19. This CDR3 is CASSQRDRFYEQYF. CDR3 nucleotide sequence: TGTGCCAGCAGCCAGAGGGACAGGTTTTACGAGCAGTACTTC.